This T cell receptor (beta chain) was sequenced during a study of blood T cell repertoires in COVID-19. Turning to the study itself: Sites in the United States, Italy and Spain provided acute and convalescent COVID-19 samples.

The V gene's germline CDR1 is SGHRS and CDR2 YFSETQ. The CDR3 runs 14 residues. Trimming took off 6 bases at V and 5 bases at J, with 17 bases between the two ends. In the source study's methods: Amplification with reference gene primers provided the estimates of nucleated cell counts. Profiling relied on immunoSEQ multiplex PCR, and the TCRdb table lists in-frame clones only, not all of them. That table supplies the V and J calls and clone size; D and trimming were determined from the DNA. The table includes 130,000 to 150,000 clones, more than 70% detected once. The sequenced sample consisted of peripheral blood. The chain has TRBV5-1 and TRBJ2-5; D possibly corresponds to TRBD2 (5 bases). The source is a human donor in a cohort sampled during active COVID-19. CDR3 sequence reads: CASTDLRGVETQYF. In DNA, the CDR3 is TGCGCCAGCACCGACCTCCGGGGTGTGGAGACCCAGTACTTC.